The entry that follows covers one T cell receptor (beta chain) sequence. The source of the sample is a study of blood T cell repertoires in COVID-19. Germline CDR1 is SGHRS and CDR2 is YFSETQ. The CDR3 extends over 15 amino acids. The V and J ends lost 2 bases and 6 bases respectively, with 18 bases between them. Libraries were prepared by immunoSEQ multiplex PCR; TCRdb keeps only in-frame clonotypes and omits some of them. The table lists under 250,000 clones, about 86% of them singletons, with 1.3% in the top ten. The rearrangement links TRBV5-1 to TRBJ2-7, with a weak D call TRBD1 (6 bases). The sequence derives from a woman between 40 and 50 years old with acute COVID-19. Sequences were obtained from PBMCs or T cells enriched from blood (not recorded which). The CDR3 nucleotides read TGCGCCAGCAGCTTTTCCCAGGGGATTGGAAGCGAGCAGTACTTC. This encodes CASSFSQGIGSEQYF.